The 9 T cell receptor beta chains presented below share a single source sample, sequenced in a study of T cell responses to AZD1222 COVID-19 vaccine. The table came from immunoSEQ multiplex PCR; TCRdb's copy has only in-frame clones and leaves some out. The top ten clones hold around 4% of a sample with 150,000 to 200,000 clones, over 85% of them seen once. The starting material was peripheral blood, obtained on day 0 of AZD1222 vaccination. The receptor set was obtained from an adult in good health.

This rearrangement joins TRBV19 to TRBJ2-1; 12 positions agree with TRBD2. The CDR3 length is 11 residues. Germline V gene data show CDR1 as LNHDA and CDR2 as SQIVND (reference sequence). CDR3 loop: CASGTSGEQFF. CDR3 in DNA: TGTGCATCCGGGACTAGCGGGGAGCAGTTCTTC.

The J gene is TRBJ1-3, the V gene TRBV19, with D hard to call. CDR3 size: 12 residues. Trimming cost V 5 bases and J 7 bases, with 9 bases left between them. The V gene's germline CDR1 is LNHDA and CDR2 SQIVND (reference sequence). The CDR3 sequence: CASSRGENTIYF. In DNA form, the CDR3 reads TGTGCCAGTAGTCGCGGAGAGAACACCATATATTTT.

The chain has TRBV3-1 (or the pseudogene TRBV3-2) and TRBJ2-1, with D maybe TRBD2 (7 bases). The CDR3 is made up of 17 amino acids. V gave up 5 bases and J gave up 1 base, with 18 bases separating them. Germline CDR1 LGHDT, CDR2 YNNKEL (reference sequence). In DNA, the CDR3 is TGTGCCAGCAGCTATTATACAGGGAGGGAGTCCTACAATGAGCAGTTCTTC. This gives the protein CASSYYTGRESYNEQFF.

The V call is TRBV7-9, the J call TRBJ1-3; maybe TRBD1 (5 bases). V dropped 2 bases and J dropped 8 bases, with 19 bases sitting between them. This CDR3 is built from 16 residues. CDR1 is SEHNR, CDR2 FQNEAQ, per germline (reference sequence). The CDR3 region is CASSLQGSLSADTIYF. The CDR3 nucleotides read TGTGCCAGCAGCTTACAGGGTTCTCTCTCTGCAGACACCATATATTTT.

The chain joins TRBV6-5 to TRBJ1-2; the D is unclear. The CDR3 runs 15 residues. Looked up from germline, CDR1 is MNHEY and CDR2 is SVGAGI. V shed 0 bases and J shed 4 bases, with 12 bases lying between them. As DNA, the CDR3 is TGTGCCAGCAGTTACTCGAACCCTGAGTTCTATGGCTACACCTTC. Its translation is CASSYSNPEFYGYTF.

V and J are TRBV7-9 and TRBJ1-2; 7 bases map to TRBD1. Germline CDR1 and CDR2: SEHNR and FQNEAQ (reference sequence). V trimming: 7 bases; J trimming: 3 bases; junction bases outside the gene matches: 5. CDR3 length: 13 amino acids. This CDR3 reads CASTQGGDYGYTF. CDR3 nucleotides: TGTGCCAGCACCCAGGGGGGCGACTATGGCTACACCTTC. The entire variable domain, with the rest obtained from reference TRBV7-9 and TRBJ1-2, is as follows: DTGVSQNPRHKITKRGQNVTFRCDPISEHNRLYWYRQTLGQGPEFLTYFQNEAQLEKSRLLSDRFSAERPKGSFSTLEIQRTEQGDSAMYLCASTQGGDYGYTFGSGTRLTVV.

This clone has a single count. In DNA form, the CDR3 reads TGTGCCAGCAGCTTCGGCGTGGAGACCCAGTACTTC. Its translation: CASSFGVETQYF. The rearrangement links TRBV5-5 to TRBJ2-5; D not certain. V was cut by 2 bases and J by 5 bases, with 7 bases left in between. The CDR3 runs to 12 residues. The germline V gene encodes CDR1 SGHKS and CDR2 YYEKEE (reference sequence).

The chain uses TRBV5-6 and TRBJ2-5, with a tentative D call TRBD2 (6 bases). Germline lookup yields CDR1 SGHDT and CDR2 YYEEEE. With 2 bases removed from V and 5 bases from J, the gap between germline ends came to 10 bases. The CDR3 runs 13 residues. CDR3 in amino acids: CASSLGGWETQYF. In DNA form, the CDR3 reads TGTGCCAGCAGCTTAGGAGGGTGGGAGACCCAGTACTTC.

This chain joins TRBV14 and TRBJ1-6; D gene uncertain. Trimming left V 0 bases short and J 6 bases short, with 3 bases between. CDR1 and CDR2 (germline): SGHDN, FVKESK. The CDR3 runs to 13 residues. In DNA, the CDR3 is TGTGCCAGCAGCCAAGATTTTAATTCACCCCTCCACTTT. It is translated as CASSQDFNSPLHF.